The next 26 T cell receptor beta chains were all read from a single sample in a study of PD-1 blockade in classical Hodgkin lymphoma. The data were produced by immunoSEQ multiplex PCR, yet TCRdb's version contains in-frame clones alone and is incomplete. The data contain around 19,000 clones, roughly 80% of them singletons. Time point denoted: cycle 4 day 1 (C4D1), after 5 to 7 weeks of nivolumab. All patients relapsed after autologous stem cell transplantation, and brentuximab vedotin exposure varied. Source: peripheral blood mononuclear cells (PBMCs), taken before the fourth cycle of nivolumab. The receptors shown here come from a human donor with classical Hodgkin lymphoma.

J is TRBJ2-4 and V is TRBV27; 7 bases map to TRBD1. This CDR3 comprises 16 residues. Per the germline V gene, CDR1 is MNHEY and CDR2 is SMNVEV (reference sequence). Germline trimming cut 2 bases from V and 2 bases from J; bases unmatched to any gene: 6. The CDR3 sequence is CASSLPPGGPKNIQYF. CDR3 DNA sequence: TGTGCCAGCAGTTTACCCCCAGGGGGACCCAAAAACATTCAGTACTTC.

This clone was picked up one time. This sequence joins TRBV5-6 and TRBJ2-5; 10 positions match TRBD2. V was clipped by 1 base and J by 5 bases; unmatched bases: 5. The germline V gene has CDR1 SGHDT and CDR2 YYEEEE. The CDR3 length is 15 residues. The CDR3 loop is CASSLLASGSETQYF. The CDR3 DNA is TGTGCCAGCAGCTTGTTGGCTAGCGGGAGTGAGACCCAGTACTTC. Complete variable domain (other parts from reference TRBV5-6 and TRBJ2-5): DAGVTQSPTHLIKTRGQQVTLRCSPKSGHDTVSWYQQALGQGPQFIFQYYEEEERQRGNFPDRFSGHQFPNYSSELNVNALLLGDSALYLCASSLLASGSETQYFGPGTRLLVL.

The rearrangement uses TRBV7-9 and TRBJ2-7; TRBD2 agrees at 14 bases. Germline CDR1 reads SEHNR; CDR2 reads FQNEAQ (reference sequence). CDR3 length: 16 residues. With V trimmed by 4 bases and J by 7 bases, 9 bases remained unmatched. CDR3 nucleotides: TGTGCCAGCAGCTACCTTGGACTAGCGGGAGGTAGTGAGCAGTACTTC. Protein: CASSYLGLAGGSEQYF.

This clone was seen a handful of times. This sequence joins TRBV29-1 and TRBJ1-1; tentatively, D is TRBD1 (6 bases). The CDR3 totals 13 residues. Germline CDR1 is SQVTM and CDR2 is ANQGSEA. The V end lost 1 base, the J end lost 1 base, and 7 bases lay between the germline ends. The CDR3 loop is CSVEGTANTEAFF. DNA for the CDR3: TGCAGCGTTGAAGGGACAGCGAACACTGAAGCTTTCTTT.

This clone was seen more than once but under ten times. The gene calls are TRBV6-5 and TRBJ1-4; 10 bases line up with TRBD1. The CDR3 contains 16 residues. CDR1 MNHEY and CDR2 SVGAGI come from the germline V gene. Losses at the gene ends were 4 bases for V and 6 bases for J; bases not matched to a gene: 8. The DNA for the CDR3 is TGTGCCAGCAGTTTTACCGCGACAGGGGGCCATGAAAAACTGTTTTTT. Its translation is CASSFTATGGHEKLFF.

The genes are TRBV6-6 and TRBJ2-2; TRBD1 matches 7 bases. With V trimmed by 0 bases and J by 4 bases, 5 bases remained unmatched. The CDR3 totals 16 residues. Germline V lookup: CDR1 MNHNY, CDR2 SVGAGI (reference sequence). The CDR3 region has the DNA TGTGCCAGCAGTTACTCCTTACAGGGGAGCACCGGGGAGCTGTTTTTT. Its translation: CASSYSLQGSTGELFF.

This rearrangement joins TRBV4-1 to TRBJ2-3, with unresolved D. The CDR3 covers 16 residues. The germline gives CDR1 MGHRA, CDR2 YSYEKL. With 2 bases removed from V and 0 bases from J, the gap between germline ends came to 12 bases. CDR3: CASSQTAGPSTDTQYF. CDR3 sequence (DNA): TGCGCCAGCAGCCAAACAGCCGGTCCTAGCACAGATACGCAGTATTTT.

The J gene is TRBJ1-2, the V gene TRBV7-6; D not certain. Trimming shortened V by 1 base and J by 6 bases, and 18 bases separated the two germline ends. The CDR3 has 16 amino acids. Germline V lookup: CDR1 SGHVS, CDR2 FNYEAQ. In DNA form, the CDR3 reads TGTGCCAGCAGCTTAGGGGAGGATTCAGGATATGATGGCTACACCTTC. Translation gives CASSLGEDSGYDGYTF.

This chain uses TRBV29-1 with TRBJ2-2; D is unresolved. The CDR3 is 13 residues long. Germline loops: CDR1 SQVTM, CDR2 ANQGSEA. V was cut by 3 bases and J by 3 bases, with 8 bases left in between. The CDR3 DNA is TGCAGCGTTGATACTACCTACACCGGGGAGCTGTTTTTT. Its protein product is CSVDTTYTGELFF.

V and J are TRBV5-6 and TRBJ2-1; 8 bases match TRBD1. The CDR3 runs to 12 residues. Losses at the gene ends were 5 bases for V and 15 bases for J; bases not matched to a gene: 10. Germline V gene data show CDR1 as SGHDT and CDR2 as YYEEEE. The CDR3 region is CASRLGQGPPFF. The CDR3 coding sequence is TGTGCCAGCAGATTAGGACAGGGTCCTCCGTTCTTC. Combining the CDR3 with reference TRBV5-6 and TRBJ2-1 gives the whole variable domain DAGVTQSPTHLIKTRGQQVTLRCSPKSGHDTVSWYQQALGQGPQFIFQYYEEEERQRGNFPDRFSGHQFPNYSSELNVNALLLGDSALYLCASRLGQGPPFFGPGTRLTVL.

The rearrangement links TRBV5-1 to TRBJ1-3; 8 nucleotides match TRBD1. Germline V gene sequence: CDR1 SGHRS, CDR2 YFSETQ. The CDR3 length is 15 residues. The trim removed 3 bases at V and 4 bases at J, leaving 6 bases unmatched. This CDR3 reads CASSSSGGLGNTIYF. The CDR3 DNA reads as TGCGCCAGCAGCTCTTCAGGGGGCTTGGGAAACACCATATATTTT.

The chain employs TRBV6-1 and TRBJ1-4; D remains ambiguous. Germline V CDR1 and CDR2: MNHNS, SASEGT. V was shortened by 6 bases and J by 8 bases, with 13 bases between the two germline ends. The CDR3 spans 13 residues. CDR3 sequence reads: CASSLGFREKLFF. CDR3 sequence (DNA): TGTGCCAGCAGCTTGGGGTTTAGGGAAAAACTGTTTTTT.

Only a few counts were recorded for this clone. The CDR3: CASTRTSGVQETQYF. The CDR3 DNA sequence: TGTGCCAGCACTAGGACTAGCGGGGTTCAAGAGACCCAGTACTTC. V and J are TRBV9 and TRBJ2-5; 12 bases align to TRBD2. V lost 6 bases and J lost 2; bases outside the gene matches: 5. CDR1 and CDR2 (germline): SGDLS, YYNGEE. This CDR3 region has 15 residues.

This chain uses TRBV6-4 with TRBJ1-6; D is undetermined. With 5 bases removed from V and 9 bases from J, the gap between germline ends came to 14 bases. The CDR3 runs 14 residues. Germline V gene lookup returns CDR1 MRHNA and CDR2 SNTAGT. This CDR3 reads CASSTLSRGSPLHF. The CDR3, as DNA: TGTGCCAGCAGTACCTTGAGCCGAGGTTCACCCCTCCACTTT.

The chain recombines TRBV7-3 with TRBJ2-5; 12 nucleotides match TRBD1. The CDR3 totals 18 residues. J lost 4 bases, V lost 5 bases, and 14 bases had no gene match. Germline CDR1 reads SGHTA; CDR2 reads FQGTGA. DNA of the CDR3: TGTGCCAGCAGCCCGCGTCCCGGGACAGGGGGCATTGGAGAGACCCAGTACTTC. Its translation: CASSPRPGTGGIGETQYF.

This clone was picked up a small number of times. The V call is TRBV7-8, the J call TRBJ1-5, with D unresolved. There are 14 residues in the CDR3. Germline V gene lookup returns CDR1 SGHVS and CDR2 FQNEAQ. V shed 0 bases and J shed 7 bases, with 10 bases lying between them. The CDR3 DNA is TGTGCCAGCAGCTTAGCATACCGTGCCCAGCCCCAGCATTTT. Translated, it gives CASSLAYRAQPQHF.

The chain joins TRBV9 to TRBJ2-3; TRBD2 might be the D (7 bases). CDR3 length: 15 amino acids. CDR1 is SGDLS and CDR2 is YYNGEE in the germline V gene. Trimming removed 3 bases from V and 2 bases from J, with 13 bases in between. CDR3 sequence reads: CASSAGGANTDTQYF. Here the CDR3 DNA reads TGTGCCAGCAGCGCTGGGGGGGCCAACACAGATACGCAGTATTTT.

This clone was counted between two and nine times. The chain recombines TRBV18 with TRBJ2-7; tentative D call: TRBD2 (6 bases). V gave up 3 bases and J gave up 0 bases, with 12 bases separating them. Germline V CDR1 and CDR2: KGHSH, LQKENI. The CDR3 consists of 15 residues. CDR3 sequence reads: CASSPGLANSYEQYF. For the CDR3, the DNA is TGTGCCAGCTCACCGGGGCTAGCGAACTCCTACGAGCAGTACTTC.

This chain joins TRBV9 and TRBJ2-7, with 9 bases aligning to TRBD2. This CDR3 comprises 15 residues. The trim removed 0 bases at V and 5 bases at J, leaving 6 bases unmatched. Germline V gene sequence: CDR1 SGDLS, CDR2 YYNGEE. The CDR3 sequence: CASSVGASGDNEQYF. CDR3 DNA sequence: TGTGCCAGCAGCGTAGGAGCTAGCGGGGACAACGAGCAGTACTTC.

This chain uses TRBV27 with TRBJ1-6; D call uncertain. The CDR3 runs 14 residues. Trimming took off 5 bases at V and 8 bases at J, with 13 bases between the two ends. CDR1 is MNHEY, CDR2 SMNVEV, per germline (reference sequence). CDR3 in amino acids: CASSLQDGYSPLHF. For the CDR3, the DNA is TGTGCCAGCAGTCTCCAAGACGGGTATTCACCCCTCCACTTT.

The rearrangement uses TRBV7-2 and TRBJ2-7; the D gene is possibly TRBD1 (6 bases). Germline CDR1 is SGHTA and CDR2 is FQGNSA. The CDR3 extends over 14 amino acids. V lost 6 bases to trimming and J lost 7 bases, with 19 bases between them. The CDR3 is CASSHPAGAREQYF. CDR3 coding DNA: TGTGCCAGCAGTCATCCCGCAGGGGCGAGAGAGCAGTACTTC.

The CDR3: CAISAQKWNSPLHF. CDR3 nucleotide sequence: TGTGCCATCAGTGCACAGAAGTGGAATTCACCCCTCCACTTT. V is TRBV10-3 and J is TRBJ1-6; the D is unclear. Germline values: CDR1 ENHRY, CDR2 SYGVKD. The CDR3 totals 14 residues. V was pared by 4 bases and J by 7 bases, with 11 bases between.

The CDR3 loop is CASSRAGTGSSYEQYF. CDR3 coding DNA: TGTGCCAGCAGCCGCGCCGGGACAGGGTCATCCTACGAGCAGTACTTC. The chain recombines TRBV7-8 with TRBJ2-7; TRBD1 matches 9 bases. The length of the CDR3 is 16 residues. Germline V gives CDR1 SGHVS, CDR2 FQNEAQ. Trimming at V came to 5 bases and at J to 1 base, leaving 9 bases not matched to a gene.

This sequence joins TRBV5-1 and TRBJ2-5; 11 nucleotides line up with TRBD1. Unmatched junction bases numbered 4, after V lost 4 bases and J lost 5 bases. CDR1 and CDR2 (germline): SGHRS, YFSETQ. The CDR3 totals 14 residues. CDR3 nucleotides: TGCGCCAGCAGCCAGGACAGGGGGCTTGAGACCCAGTACTTC. Encoded protein: CASSQDRGLETQYF.

The CDR3 loop reads CATSRDRGTGGNEQFF. As DNA, the CDR3 is TGTGCCACCAGCAGAGATCGCGGGACAGGGGGCAATGAGCAGTTCTTC. The V and J genes are TRBV15 and TRBJ2-1; 11 bases fit TRBD1. Germline values: CDR1 LNHNV, CDR2 YYDKDF (reference sequence). The CDR3 has 16 amino acids. With 0 bases clipped from V and 6 bases from J, the junction kept 4 bases outside the gene matches.

This clone was observed a handful of times. The V and J genes are TRBV9 and TRBJ2-1; D is unresolved. CDR3 length: 16 residues. Deletions cut 1 base from V and 3 bases from J, with 14 bases between. CDR1 and CDR2 (germline): SGDLS, YYNGEE. CDR3 bases: TGTGCCAGCAGCGTAAATACCCGGACCCTCTACAATGAGCAGTTCTTC. This encodes CASSVNTRTLYNEQFF. Full variable domain (outside the CDR3, taken from reference TRBV9 and TRBJ2-1): DSGVTQTPKHLITATGQRVTLRCSPRSGDLSVYWYQQSLDQGLQFLIQYYNGEERAKGNILERFSAQQFPDLHSELNLSSLELGDSALYFCASSVNTRTLYNEQFFGPGTRLTVL.